This T cell receptor beta chain was obtained from a study of T cell repertoires and HLA-DP antigens. This clone was detected only a few times. Its antigen is currently unknown. Sequence at one end of the junction differs from germline and may be a read error. Measured with immunoSEQ multiplex PCR; TCRdb has only the in-frame clones, and not every one. The data contain about 89,000 clones, roughly nine tenths of them singletons. Sequencing was performed on CD4+ T cells from PBMCs. The clonotype comes from a man between 50 and 59 years old in good health and CMV-seronegative.

CDR3 sequence: CASSLAGSGGSDTQYF. The CDR3 DNA reads TGTGCTAGCAGCTTAGCCGGTAGCGGGGGGTCAGATACGCAGTATTTT. The genes are TRBV7-7 and TRBJ2-3, with 10 bases that match TRBD2. Per the germline V gene, CDR1 is SSHAT and CDR2 is FNYEAQ (reference sequence). The CDR3 is made up of 16 amino acids.